Following are 6 T cell receptor beta chains from one sample sequenced in a study of Ad26.COV2.S vaccination and SARS-CoV-2 variants. Treatment here: some 20 received Ad26.COV2.S at low or high dose, single or two shots; about 5 received placebo; per-sample allocation not given. The study sampled participants on day 63 after the first vaccine or placebo injection. Clones were sequenced by immunoSEQ multiplex PCR, and TCRdb holds only the in-frame ones, with some missing. The sample has about 440,000 clones, 87% seen once. The sample was peripheral blood, taken in a trial of Ad26.COV2.S vaccine versus placebo. The receptors were gathered from a person between 18 and 65 years old who received the Ad26.COV2.S COVID-19 vaccine or a placebo.

The chain uses TRBV2 and TRBJ1-1, with TRBD1 matching over 7 bases. CDR1 and CDR2 (germline): SNHLY, FYNNEI. The V gene end was trimmed by 5 bases and the J gene end by 5 bases; junction bases not matched to a gene: 5. This CDR3 has 13 residues. This chain's CDR3 is CASSRSGGTEAFF. DNA for the CDR3: TGTGCCAGCAGTCGGTCAGGGGGGACTGAAGCTTTCTTT.

This rearrangement joins TRBV18 to TRBJ1-1; D is uncertain. The CDR3 is 14 residues long. In germline, CDR1 is KGHSH, CDR2 LQKENI. Trimming took 6 bases from V and 13 from J, leaving 24 bases between them. This chain's CDR3 is CASSALVSEDRFFF. CDR3 sequence (DNA): TGTGCCAGCTCGGCATTGGTGTCGGAAGACCGCTTTTTCTTT.

The V call is TRBV12-3 or TRBV12-4, the J call TRBJ1-2; D gene ambiguous. The CDR3 length is 13 residues. V gave up 3 bases and J gave up 2 bases, with 7 bases separating them. The CDR3 is CASSFGPNYGYTF. The CDR3 DNA is TGTGCCAGCAGTTTCGGGCCAAACTATGGCTACACCTTC.

This chain uses TRBV5-5 with TRBJ1-2; tentative D call: TRBD1 (5 bases). The CDR3 is made up of 15 amino acids. V lost 0 bases to trimming and J lost 4 bases, with 13 bases between them. The germline V gene has CDR1 SGHKS and CDR2 YYEKEE (reference sequence). The CDR3 DNA reads as TGTGCCAGCAGCTTGGCCCCAGGCAGGGCCTATGGCTACACCTTC. Protein product: CASSLAPGRAYGYTF.

CDR3 residues: CASGSDSTDTQYF. The CDR3 nucleotides read TGTGCCAGCGGGTCAGACAGCACAGATACGCAGTATTTT. V gene TRBV28 combines with J gene TRBJ2-3; D call uncertain. The CDR3 consists of 13 residues. CDR1 MDHEN and CDR2 SYDVKM come from the germline V gene. V lost 8 bases and J 0 bases, leaving 9 bases between the germline ends.

The table lists this clone with a few counts. The V call is TRBV27, the J call TRBJ1-3; D ambiguous. The CDR3 loop spans 16 amino acids. V gave up 3 bases and J gave up 0 bases, with 12 bases separating them. Germline CDR1 reads MNHEY; CDR2 reads SMNVEV (reference sequence). CDR3 nucleotide sequence: TGTGCCAGCAGTTTTTCCGGGCCCTTCTCTGGAAACACCATATATTTT. Translation: CASSFSGPFSGNTIYF.